A selection of T cell receptor beta chains follows, all from one sample in a study of blood T cell repertoires in COVID-19. Using immunoSEQ multiplex PCR, the repertoire was profiled, and TCRdb retains in-frame clones only, with some absent. This repertoire shows about 170,000 clones, about nine tenths found once; its top ten account for roughly 5.3%. The sample consisted of peripheral blood. These receptors came from a man between 18 and 29 years old with COVID-19, enrolled during active disease. Each CDR3 is given without its conserved first and last residue. The order of the fields is J gene, V gene, CDR3 protein.

>TRBJ2-2|TRBV7-6
ASSRSGLAGVGYTGELF
>TRBJ1-2|TRBV27
ASSPPGNRAVRGYT
>TRBJ1-5|TRBV6-1
ASSEAGAALTLAQH
>TRBJ2-1|TRBV28
ASRPGLAGVHEQF
>TRBJ2-1|TRBV6-5
ASMTVIAVTNEQF
>TRBJ2-5|TRBV5-8
ASSLVLEMGRLETQY
>TRBJ1-2|TRBV15
ATSGPRDRYGYT
>TRBJ1-5|TRBV6-2/TRBV6-3
ASSYVGGWNQPQH
>TRBJ1-2|TRBV15
ATSRDFYGYT
>TRBJ2-3|TRBV5-5
ASSLWDSSRDTQY
>TRBJ1-5|TRBV18
ASSAGQGDQPQH
>TRBJ1-1|TRBV27
ASSLASGTEAF
>TRBJ1-6|TRBV6-5
ASSYTSGAYNSPLH
>TRBJ2-7|TRBV6-1
ASSDPSLASYEQY
>TRBJ2-1|TRBV28
ASTRVSSYNEQF
>TRBJ2-3|TRBV16
ASSRQTGTDTQY
>TRBJ2-3|TRBV29-1
SVTPAGRGTDTQY
>TRBJ2-7|TRBV7-2
ASRKKGLAVYEQY
>TRBJ1-6|TRBV9
ASRDSSYNSPLH
>TRBJ2-1|TRBV11-3
ASSLARTGGYEQF
>TRBJ2-3|TRBV11-2
ASSRYSPGQGVTDTQY
>TRBJ1-1|TRBV4-3
ASSQDFPFEAF
>TRBJ2-7|TRBV6-2/TRBV6-3
ASSPLTSDYEQY
>TRBJ1-4|TRBV19
ASSITGDAEKLL
>TRBJ1-1|TRBV6-5
ASSSRDTEAF
>TRBJ2-2|TRBV7-2
ASSYWTGGELF
>TRBJ2-7|TRBV27
ASSLTSGSYEQY
>TRBJ1-3|TRBV27
ASSPSTGINGNTIY
>TRBJ1-1|TRBV6-1
ASSEFRRGYTEAF
>TRBJ2-7|TRBV28
ASITTPGDEQY
>TRBJ2-2|TRBV7-9
ASSLAGTTNTGELF
>TRBJ2-3|TRBV4-3
ASSQEGLGTDTQY
>TRBJ1-1|TRBV11-2
ASSQDRDTEAF
>TRBJ2-1|TRBV12-5
ASGSWTSGSYEQF
>TRBJ2-7|TRBV7-9
ASSLAEQGSYEQY
>TRBJ1-5|TRBV12-3/TRBV12-4
ASNRQGGQPQH
>TRBJ1-3|TRBV28
ASSFQTGNTIY
>TRBJ1-2|TRBV5-6
ASSRGSGGYT
>TRBJ1-3|TRBV19
ASSDQRSSGNTIY